This TCR beta chain was identified during a study of molecular identifiers for immune sequencing clone quantification. This clonotype was observed a few times. TCRdb re-called the PCR reads with MiXCR, one entry per CDR3 protein. In the table there are some 680,000 distinct CDR3 sequences, 25% of which are singletons. The germline CDR1 and CDR2 sequences are WNHNN and SYGVQD (reference sequence). The ends were cut back, 3 bases at V and 6 bases at J, with 18 bases in the middle. This CDR3 has 16 amino acids. The rearrangement joins TRBV10-1 to TRBJ2-1; D is ambiguous. This receptor was obtained from a human donor in good health. Some libraries in this study had Jurkat cell RNA spiked in. The sample taken for sequencing was naive CD8+ T cells from blood, with Jurkat cell RNA spiked in. The subset was: FACS-sorted CD8+CD4-CCR7+CD45RA+ naive T cells. The CDR3 sequence is CASSDSGDVWGNEQFF. The CDR3 region has the DNA TGCGCCAGCAGTGATTCAGGAGACGTTTGGGGCAATGAGCAGTTCTTC.